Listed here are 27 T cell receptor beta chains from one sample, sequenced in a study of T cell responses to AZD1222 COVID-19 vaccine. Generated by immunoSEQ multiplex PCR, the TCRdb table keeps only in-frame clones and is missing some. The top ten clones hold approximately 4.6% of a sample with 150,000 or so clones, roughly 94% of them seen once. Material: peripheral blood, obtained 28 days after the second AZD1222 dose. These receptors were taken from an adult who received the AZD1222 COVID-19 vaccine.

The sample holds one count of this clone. DNA for the CDR3: TGTGCCAGTATAGGGGGCACTGAAGCTTTCTTT. It encodes CASIGGTEAFF. The chain combines TRBV6-5 with TRBJ1-1, with D possibly being TRBD1 (6 bases). The CDR3 loop spans 11 amino acids. Germline CDR1 is MNHEY and CDR2 is SVGAGI. V shed 9 bases and J shed 4 bases, with 9 bases lying between them.

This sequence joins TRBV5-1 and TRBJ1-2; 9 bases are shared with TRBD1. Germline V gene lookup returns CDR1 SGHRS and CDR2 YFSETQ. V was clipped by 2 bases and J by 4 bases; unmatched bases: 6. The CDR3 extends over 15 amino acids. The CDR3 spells CASSLAGTGIYGYTF. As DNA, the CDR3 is TGCGCCAGCAGCTTAGCCGGGACAGGGATCTATGGCTACACCTTC. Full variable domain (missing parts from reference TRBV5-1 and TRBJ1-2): KAGVTQTPRYLIKTRGQQVTLSCSPISGHRSVSWYQQTPGQGLQFLFEYFSETQRNKGNFPGRFSGRQFSNSRSEMNVSTLELGDSALYLCASSLAGTGIYGYTFGSGTRLTVV.

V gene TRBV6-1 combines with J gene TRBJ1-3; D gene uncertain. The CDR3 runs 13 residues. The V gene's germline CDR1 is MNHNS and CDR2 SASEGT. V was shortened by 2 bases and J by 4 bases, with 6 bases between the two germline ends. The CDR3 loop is CASSEYQGNTIYF. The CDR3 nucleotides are TGTGCCAGCAGTGAATACCAGGGAAACACCATATATTTT.

For the CDR3, the DNA is TGTGCCACCGGACGAGCCTACGAGCAGTACTTC. Its protein is CATGRAYEQYF. The V call is TRBV2, the J call TRBJ2-7; D remains ambiguous. The CDR3 runs 11 residues. V lost 10 bases and J 2 bases, leaving 9 bases between the germline ends. CDR1 is SNHLY, CDR2 FYNNEI, per germline.

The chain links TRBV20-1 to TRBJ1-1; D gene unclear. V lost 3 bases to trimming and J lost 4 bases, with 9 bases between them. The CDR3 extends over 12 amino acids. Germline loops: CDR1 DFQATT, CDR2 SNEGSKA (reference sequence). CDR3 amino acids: CSASLGGTEAFF. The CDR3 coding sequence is TGCAGTGCTAGTCTTGGTGGCACTGAAGCTTTCTTT.

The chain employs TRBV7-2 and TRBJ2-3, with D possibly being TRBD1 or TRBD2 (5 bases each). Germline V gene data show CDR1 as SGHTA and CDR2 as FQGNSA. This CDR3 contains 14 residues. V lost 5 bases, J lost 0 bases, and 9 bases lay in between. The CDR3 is CASSDSGSTDTQYF. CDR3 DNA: TGTGCCAGCAGCGACAGCGGTAGCACAGATACGCAGTATTTT.

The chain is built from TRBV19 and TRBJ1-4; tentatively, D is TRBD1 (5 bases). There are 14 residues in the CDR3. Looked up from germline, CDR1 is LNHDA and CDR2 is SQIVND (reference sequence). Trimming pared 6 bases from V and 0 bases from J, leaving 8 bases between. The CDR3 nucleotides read TGTGCCAGTAGCGGGGCTGCAACTAATGAAAAACTGTTTTTT. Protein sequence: CASSGAATNEKLFF. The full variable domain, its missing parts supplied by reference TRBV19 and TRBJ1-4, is DGGITQSPKYLFRKEGQNVTLSCEQNLNHDAMYWYRQDPGQGLRLIYYSQIVNDFQKGDIAEGYSVSREKKESFPLTVTSAQKNPTAFYLCASSGAATNEKLFFGSGTQLSVL.

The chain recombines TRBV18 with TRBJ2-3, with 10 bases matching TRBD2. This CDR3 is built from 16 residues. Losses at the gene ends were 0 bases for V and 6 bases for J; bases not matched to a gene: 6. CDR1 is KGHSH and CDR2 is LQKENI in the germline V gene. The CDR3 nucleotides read TGTGCCAGCTCACCACCGATGGCTAGCGGGAGTGATACGCAGTATTTT. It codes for CASSPPMASGSDTQYF.

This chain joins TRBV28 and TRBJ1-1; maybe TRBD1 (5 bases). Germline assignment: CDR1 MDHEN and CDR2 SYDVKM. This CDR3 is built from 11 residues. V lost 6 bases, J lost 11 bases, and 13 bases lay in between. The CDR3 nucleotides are TGTGCCAGCAGGGGACTAGATCGTGCTTTCTTT. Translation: CASRGLDRAFF.

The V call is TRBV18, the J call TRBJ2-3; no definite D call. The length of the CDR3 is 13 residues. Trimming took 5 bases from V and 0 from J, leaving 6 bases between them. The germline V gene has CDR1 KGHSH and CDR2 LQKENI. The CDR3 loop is CASSAMSTDTQYF. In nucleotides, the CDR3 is TGTGCCAGCTCAGCGATGAGCACAGATACGCAGTATTTT.

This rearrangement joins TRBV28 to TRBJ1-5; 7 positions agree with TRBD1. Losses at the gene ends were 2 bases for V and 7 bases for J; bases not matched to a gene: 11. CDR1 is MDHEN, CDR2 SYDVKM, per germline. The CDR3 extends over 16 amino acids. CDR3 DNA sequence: TGTGCCAGCAGTTTAAATTTCCAGGGGGGGAACCAGCCCCAGCATTTT. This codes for CASSLNFQGGNQPQHF.

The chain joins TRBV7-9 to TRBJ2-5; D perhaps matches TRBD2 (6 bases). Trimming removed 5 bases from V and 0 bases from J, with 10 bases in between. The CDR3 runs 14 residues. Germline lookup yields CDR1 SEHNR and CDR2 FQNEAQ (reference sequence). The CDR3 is CASSPGAYQETQYF. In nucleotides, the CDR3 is TGTGCCAGCAGCCCGGGAGCTTACCAAGAGACCCAGTACTTC.

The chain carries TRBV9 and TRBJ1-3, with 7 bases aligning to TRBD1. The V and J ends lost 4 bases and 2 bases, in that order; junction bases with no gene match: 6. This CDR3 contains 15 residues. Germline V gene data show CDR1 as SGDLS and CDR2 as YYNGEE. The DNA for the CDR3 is TGTGCCAGCAGCTTTCGGACAGGTACTGGAAACACCATATATTTT. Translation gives CASSFRTGTGNTIYF.

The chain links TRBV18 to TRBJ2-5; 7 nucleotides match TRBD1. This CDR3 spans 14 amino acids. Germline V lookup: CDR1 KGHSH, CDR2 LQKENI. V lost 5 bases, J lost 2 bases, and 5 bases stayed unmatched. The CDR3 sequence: CASSTQGQQETQYF. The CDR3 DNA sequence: TGTGCCAGCTCAACCCAGGGACAGCAAGAGACCCAGTACTTC.

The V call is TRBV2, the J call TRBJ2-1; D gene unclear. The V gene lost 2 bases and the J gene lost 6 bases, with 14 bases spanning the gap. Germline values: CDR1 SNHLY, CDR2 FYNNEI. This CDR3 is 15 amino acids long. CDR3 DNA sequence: TGTGCCAGCAGTGAAAGTCATAGGGCTCTCAATGAGCAGTTCTTC. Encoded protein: CASSESHRALNEQFF.

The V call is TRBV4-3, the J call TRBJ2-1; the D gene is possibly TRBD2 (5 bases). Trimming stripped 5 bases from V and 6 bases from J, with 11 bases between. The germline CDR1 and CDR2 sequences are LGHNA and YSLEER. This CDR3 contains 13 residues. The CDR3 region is CASSALAGNEQFF. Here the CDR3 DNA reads TGCGCCAGCAGCGCACTTGCGGGCAATGAGCAGTTCTTC.

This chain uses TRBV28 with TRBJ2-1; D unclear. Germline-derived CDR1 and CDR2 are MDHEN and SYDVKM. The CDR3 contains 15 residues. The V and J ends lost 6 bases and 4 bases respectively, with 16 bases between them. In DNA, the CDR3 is TGTGCCAGCAGCTCATGGACGTCGGATTACAATGAGCAGTTCTTC. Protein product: CASSSWTSDYNEQFF.

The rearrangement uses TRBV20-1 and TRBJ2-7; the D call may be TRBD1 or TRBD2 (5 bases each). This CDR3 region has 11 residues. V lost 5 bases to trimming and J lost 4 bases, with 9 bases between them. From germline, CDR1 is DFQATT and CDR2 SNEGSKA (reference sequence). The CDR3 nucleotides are TGCAGTGCTGGGGACCTTTACGAGCAGTACTTC. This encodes CSAGDLYEQYF.

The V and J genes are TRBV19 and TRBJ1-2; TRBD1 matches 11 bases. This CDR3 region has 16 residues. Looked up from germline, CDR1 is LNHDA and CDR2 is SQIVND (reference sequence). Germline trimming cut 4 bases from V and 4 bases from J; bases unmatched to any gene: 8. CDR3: CASSKDRGQTSYGYTF. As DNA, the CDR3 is TGTGCCAGTAGTAAGGACAGGGGGCAAACCTCCTATGGCTACACCTTC.

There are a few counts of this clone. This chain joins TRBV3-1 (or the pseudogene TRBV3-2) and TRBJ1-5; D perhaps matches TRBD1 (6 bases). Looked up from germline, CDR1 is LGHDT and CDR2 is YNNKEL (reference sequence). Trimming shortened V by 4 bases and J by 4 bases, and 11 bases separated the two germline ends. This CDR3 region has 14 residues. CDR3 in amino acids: CASSPYRENQPQHF. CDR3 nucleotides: TGTGCCAGCAGCCCCTACAGGGAGAATCAGCCCCAGCATTTT.

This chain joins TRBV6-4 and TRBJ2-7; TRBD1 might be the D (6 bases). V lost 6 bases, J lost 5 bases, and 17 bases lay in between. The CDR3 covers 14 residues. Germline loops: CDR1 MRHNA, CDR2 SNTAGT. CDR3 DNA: TGTGCCAGCAGGAAGGACAGTAAAGGGAACGAGCAGTACTTC. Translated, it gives CASRKDSKGNEQYF.

This CDR3 reads CASSLGAFSTDTQYF. CDR3 sequence (DNA): TGTGCCAGCAGCTTAGGAGCCTTTAGCACAGATACGCAGTATTTT. The chain joins TRBV5-6 to TRBJ2-3; unclear D gene. Germline CDR1 SGHDT, CDR2 YYEEEE. Trimming pared 2 bases from V and 0 bases from J, leaving 10 bases between. There are 15 residues in the CDR3.

The CDR3 nucleotides are TGTGCCAGCACGCCACAGGGGAACACCGGGGAGCTGTTTTTT. This gives the protein CASTPQGNTGELFF. This rearrangement joins TRBV2 to TRBJ2-2, with a possible D match to TRBD1 (6 bases). The CDR3 loop spans 14 amino acids. Trimming left V 7 bases short and J 1 base short, with 10 bases between. Per the germline V gene, CDR1 is SNHLY and CDR2 is FYNNEI.

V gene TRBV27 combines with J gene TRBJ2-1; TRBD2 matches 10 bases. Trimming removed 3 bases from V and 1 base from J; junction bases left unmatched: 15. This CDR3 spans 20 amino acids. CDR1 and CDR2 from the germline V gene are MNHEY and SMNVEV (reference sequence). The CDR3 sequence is CASSFQWWLAGVKSYNEQFF. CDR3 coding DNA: TGTGCCAGCAGTTTCCAATGGTGGCTAGCGGGAGTAAAATCCTACAATGAGCAGTTCTTC.

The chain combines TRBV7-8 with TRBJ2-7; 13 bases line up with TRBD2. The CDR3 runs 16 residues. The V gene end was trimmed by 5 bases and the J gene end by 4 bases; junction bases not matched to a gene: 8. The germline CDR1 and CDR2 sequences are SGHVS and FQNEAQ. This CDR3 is CASSVSGTSGIYEQYF. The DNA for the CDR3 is TGTGCCAGCAGCGTGTCCGGGACTAGCGGGATATACGAGCAGTACTTC.

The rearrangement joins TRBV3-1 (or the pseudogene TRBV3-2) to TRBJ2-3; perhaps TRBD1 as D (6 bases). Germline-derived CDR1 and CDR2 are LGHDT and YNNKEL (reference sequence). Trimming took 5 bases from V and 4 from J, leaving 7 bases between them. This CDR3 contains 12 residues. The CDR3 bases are TGTGCCAGCAGCAAGGGGGCAGATACGCAGTATTTT. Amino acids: CASSKGADTQYF.

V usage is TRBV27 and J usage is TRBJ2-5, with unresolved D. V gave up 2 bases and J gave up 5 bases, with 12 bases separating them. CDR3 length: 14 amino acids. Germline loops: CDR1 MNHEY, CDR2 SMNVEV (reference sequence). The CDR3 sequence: CASSLRRFSETQYF. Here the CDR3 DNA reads TGTGCCAGCAGTTTACGGCGATTCTCGGAGACCCAGTACTTC.